This T cell receptor beta chain emerged from a study of low-dose radiotherapy and immunotherapy resistance in tumors. About the research overall: Cohort 1 patients were irradiated with 0.5 Gy fractions every 2 weeks to 6.5 Gy total.

As for time point: after trial treatment. Treatment here: LDRT plus nivolumab, ipilimumab, low-dose cyclophosphamide and aspirin (RACIN trial). TRAV- and TRBV-specific primers were used for first-strand cDNA, which covered alpha and beta chains. With a V-primer adapter and a constant-region primer, TCRs were amplified for 20 PCR cycles. TCRdb analysed the reads with MiXCR anew, one entry per CDR3 protein. The data show approximately 91,000 distinct CDR3 sequences, roughly 20% seen once. In this sample, this clonotype turned up many times. This receptor was identified in a female donor with ovarian cancer. Specimen: PBMCs, collected after low-dose radiotherapy plus immunotherapy.

As DNA, the CDR3 is TGCGCCAGCAGCCAGGGGACAGGGCCTTCTGGGGCCAACGTCCTGACTTTC. It is translated as CASSQGTGPSGANVLTF. J is TRBJ2-6 and V is TRBV5-1, with 9 bases fitting TRBD1. Germline V gene lookup returns CDR1 SGHRS and CDR2 YFSETQ. V lost 4 bases and J lost 1; bases outside the gene matches: 6. This CDR3 spans 17 amino acids.